This TCR beta chain was captured by sequencing in a study of blood T cell repertoires in COVID-19. Study summary: The United States, Italy and Spain provided the acute and convalescent COVID-19 samples. Nucleic acid was either cDNA or gDNA, and it came from T cells, B-cell-depleted T cells, or PBMCs.

Trimming removed 5 bases from V and 5 bases from J; junction bases left unmatched: 27. The CDR3 is 20 residues long. Germline CDR1 and CDR2: SGHRS and YFSETQ. In the study's own analysis: It was from reference gene primer amplification that nucleated cell counts were estimated. Profiling relied on immunoSEQ multiplex PCR, and the TCRdb table lists in-frame clones only, not all of them. The DNA was the basis for D and trimming; V, J and clone size are from that table. The data contain 100,000 to 150,000 clones, approximately 90% of them seen just once; the ten biggest clones take up 7.6%. The chain is built from TRBV5-1 and TRBJ2-7; 8 bases fit TRBD2. The source of this sequence is a man aged 50-60 years with acute or convalescent COVID-19. Sample: peripheral blood. The chain's CDR3 is CASSSYISPGRAGAGDEQYF. Written as DNA, the CDR3 is TGCGCCAGCAGTTCTTATATCTCCCCCGGGAGGGCAGGGGCAGGGGACGAGCAGTACTTC.